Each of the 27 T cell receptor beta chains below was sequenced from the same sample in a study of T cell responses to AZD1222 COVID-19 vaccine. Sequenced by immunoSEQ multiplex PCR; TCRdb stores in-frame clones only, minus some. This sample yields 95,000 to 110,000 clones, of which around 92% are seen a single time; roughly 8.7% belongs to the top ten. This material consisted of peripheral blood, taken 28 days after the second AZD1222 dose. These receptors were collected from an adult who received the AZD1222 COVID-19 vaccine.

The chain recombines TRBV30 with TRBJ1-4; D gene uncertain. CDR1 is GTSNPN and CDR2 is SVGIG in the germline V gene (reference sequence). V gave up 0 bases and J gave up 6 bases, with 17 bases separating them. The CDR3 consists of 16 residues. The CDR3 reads CAWSVLRGLRHEKLFF. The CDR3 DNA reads TGTGCCTGGAGTGTACTCCGAGGCCTTCGGCATGAAAAACTGTTTTTT.

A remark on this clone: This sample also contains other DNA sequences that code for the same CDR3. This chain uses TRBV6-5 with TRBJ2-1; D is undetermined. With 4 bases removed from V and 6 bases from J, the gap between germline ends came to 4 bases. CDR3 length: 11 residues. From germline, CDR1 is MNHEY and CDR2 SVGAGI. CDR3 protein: CASSSPNEQFF. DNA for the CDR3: TGTGCCAGCAGTTCACCCAATGAGCAGTTCTTC.

CDR3 DNA sequence: TGTGCCAGCAGCCAATACCACCACCTAGCGGGACTGTTCTATGAGCAGTTCTTC. Translated, it gives CASSQYHHLAGLFYEQFF. The J gene is TRBJ2-1, the V gene TRBV3-1 (or the pseudogene TRBV3-2); TRBD2 agrees at 9 bases. The V gene's germline CDR1 is LGHDT and CDR2 YNNKEL (reference sequence). The CDR3 is made up of 18 amino acids. The trim removed 2 bases at V and 8 bases at J, leaving 16 bases unmatched.

CDR3 amino acids: CASSLQGASNQPQHF. As DNA, the CDR3 is TGTGCCAGCAGCTTACAGGGGGCTAGCAATCAGCCCCAGCATTTT. This chain connects TRBV5-8 to TRBJ1-5, with 9 positions matching TRBD1. V was clipped by 2 bases and J by 0 bases; unmatched bases: 0. The CDR3 sequence is 15 residues long. CDR1 and CDR2 (germline): SGHTS, YDEGEE.

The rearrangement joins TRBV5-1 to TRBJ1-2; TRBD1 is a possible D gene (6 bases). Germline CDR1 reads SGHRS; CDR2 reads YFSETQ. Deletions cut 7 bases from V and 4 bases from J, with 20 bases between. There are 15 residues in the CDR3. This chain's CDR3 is CASYALPGESYGYTF. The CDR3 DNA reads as TGCGCCAGCTACGCCCTCCCAGGGGAGTCCTATGGCTACACCTTC.

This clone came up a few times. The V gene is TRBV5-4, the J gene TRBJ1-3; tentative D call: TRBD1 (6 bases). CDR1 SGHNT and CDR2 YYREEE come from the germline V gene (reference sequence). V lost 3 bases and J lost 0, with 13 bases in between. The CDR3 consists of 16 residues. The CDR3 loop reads CASSSDSPGSGNTIYF. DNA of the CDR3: TGTGCCAGCAGCTCGGACAGCCCGGGCTCTGGAAACACCATATATTTT.

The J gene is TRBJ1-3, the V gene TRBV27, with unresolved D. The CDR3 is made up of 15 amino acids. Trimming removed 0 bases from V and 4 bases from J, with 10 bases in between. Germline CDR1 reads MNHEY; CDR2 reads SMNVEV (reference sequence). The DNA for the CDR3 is TGTGCCAGCAGTTTATCCGCAACGGGGGGAAACACCATATATTTT. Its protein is CASSLSATGGNTIYF.

CDR3 residues: CASSGWLGEQYF. CDR3 nucleotides: TGTGCCAGCAGCGGATGGCTTGGGGAGCAGTACTTC. The rearrangement uses TRBV9 and TRBJ2-7; D uncertain. The V and J ends lost 3 bases and 7 bases respectively, with 11 bases between them. Germline V gives CDR1 SGDLS, CDR2 YYNGEE. The CDR3 extends over 12 amino acids.

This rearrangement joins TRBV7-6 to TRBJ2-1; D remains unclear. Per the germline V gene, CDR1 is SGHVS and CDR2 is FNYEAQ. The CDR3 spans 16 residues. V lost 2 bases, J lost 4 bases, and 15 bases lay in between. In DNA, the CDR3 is TGTGCCAGCAGCTTAAAAGCCTTAGCAGGTTACAATGAGCAGTTCTTC. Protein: CASSLKALAGYNEQFF.

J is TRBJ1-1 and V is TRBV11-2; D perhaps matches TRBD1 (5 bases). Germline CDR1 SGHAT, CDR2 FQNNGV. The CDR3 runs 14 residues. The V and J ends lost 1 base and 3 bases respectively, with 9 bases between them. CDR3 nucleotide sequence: TGTGCCAGCAGCTTAGGACAGTGGGACACTGAAGCTTTCTTT. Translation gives CASSLGQWDTEAFF.

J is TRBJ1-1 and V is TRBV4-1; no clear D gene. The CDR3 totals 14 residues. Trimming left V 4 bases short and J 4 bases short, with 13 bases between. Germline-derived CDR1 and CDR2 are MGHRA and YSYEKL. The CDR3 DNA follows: TGCGCCAGCAGCCTGTACAACAAGGGCACTGAAGCTTTCTTT. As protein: CASSLYNKGTEAFF.

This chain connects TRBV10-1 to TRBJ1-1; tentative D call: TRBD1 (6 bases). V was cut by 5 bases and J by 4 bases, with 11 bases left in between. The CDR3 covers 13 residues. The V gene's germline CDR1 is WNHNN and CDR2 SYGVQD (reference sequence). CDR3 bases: TGCGCCAGCAGTTATACAGGGTCCACTGAAGCTTTCTTT. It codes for CASSYTGSTEAFF.

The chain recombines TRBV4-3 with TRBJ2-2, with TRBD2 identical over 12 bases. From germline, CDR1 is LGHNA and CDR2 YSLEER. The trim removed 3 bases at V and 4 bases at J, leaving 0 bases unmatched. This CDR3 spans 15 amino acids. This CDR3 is CASSQGLAGTGELFF. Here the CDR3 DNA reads TGCGCCAGCAGCCAGGGACTAGCGGGCACCGGGGAGCTGTTTTTT.

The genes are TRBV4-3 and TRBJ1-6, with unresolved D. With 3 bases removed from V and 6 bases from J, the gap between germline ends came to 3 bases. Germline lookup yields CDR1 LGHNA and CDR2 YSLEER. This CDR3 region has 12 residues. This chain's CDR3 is CASSHTNSPLHF. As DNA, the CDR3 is TGCGCCAGCAGCCACACTAATTCACCCCTCCACTTT.

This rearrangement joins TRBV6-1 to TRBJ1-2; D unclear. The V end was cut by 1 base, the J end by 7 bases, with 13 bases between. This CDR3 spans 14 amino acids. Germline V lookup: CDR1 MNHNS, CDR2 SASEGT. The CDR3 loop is CASSEVGPPGGYTF. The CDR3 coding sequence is TGTGCCAGCAGTGAAGTTGGCCCACCGGGTGGCTACACCTTC.

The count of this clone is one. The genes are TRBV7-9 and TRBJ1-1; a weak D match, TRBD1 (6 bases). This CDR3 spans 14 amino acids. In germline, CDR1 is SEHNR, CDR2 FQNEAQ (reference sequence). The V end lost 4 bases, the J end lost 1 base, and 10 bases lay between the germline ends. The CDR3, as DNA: TGTGCCAGCAGCTCCGACAGGAAGAACACTGAAGCTTTCTTT. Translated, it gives CASSSDRKNTEAFF.

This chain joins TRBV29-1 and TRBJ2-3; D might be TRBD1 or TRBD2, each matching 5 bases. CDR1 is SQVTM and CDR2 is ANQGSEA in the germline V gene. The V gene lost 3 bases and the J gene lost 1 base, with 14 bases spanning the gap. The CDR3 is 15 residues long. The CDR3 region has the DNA TGCAGCGTTGATTCCGGGACCCGGGGCACAGATACGCAGTATTTT. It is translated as CSVDSGTRGTDTQYF.

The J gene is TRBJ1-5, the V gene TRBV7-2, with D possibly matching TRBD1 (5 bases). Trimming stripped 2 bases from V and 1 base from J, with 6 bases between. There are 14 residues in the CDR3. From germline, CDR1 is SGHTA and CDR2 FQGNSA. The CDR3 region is CASSLRGSNQPQHF. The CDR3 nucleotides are TGTGCCAGCAGCTTACGGGGCAGCAATCAGCCCCAGCATTTT. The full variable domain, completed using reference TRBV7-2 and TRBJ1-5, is GAGVSQSPSNKVTEKGKDVELRCDPISGHTALYWYRQSLGQGLEFLIYFQGNSAPDKSGLPSDRFSAERTGGSVSTLTIQRTQQEDSAVYLCASSLRGSNQPQHFGDGTRLSIL.

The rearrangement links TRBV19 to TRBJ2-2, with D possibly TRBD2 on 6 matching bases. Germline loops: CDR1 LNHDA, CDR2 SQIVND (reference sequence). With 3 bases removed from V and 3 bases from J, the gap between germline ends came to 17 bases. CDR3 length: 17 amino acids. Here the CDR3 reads CASSMRRGKMDTGELFF. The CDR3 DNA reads TGTGCCAGTAGTATGAGGAGGGGTAAGATGGACACCGGGGAGCTGTTTTTT.

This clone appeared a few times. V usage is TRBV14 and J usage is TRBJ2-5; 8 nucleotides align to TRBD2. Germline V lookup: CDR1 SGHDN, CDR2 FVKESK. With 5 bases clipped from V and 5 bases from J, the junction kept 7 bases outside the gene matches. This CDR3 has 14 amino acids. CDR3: CASSYGGGQETQYF. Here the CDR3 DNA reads TGTGCCAGCAGCTACGGGGGGGGCCAGGAGACCCAGTACTTC.

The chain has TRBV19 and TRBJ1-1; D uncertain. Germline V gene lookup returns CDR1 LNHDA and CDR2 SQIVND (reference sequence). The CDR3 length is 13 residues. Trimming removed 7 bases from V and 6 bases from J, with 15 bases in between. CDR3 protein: CASKIYREAEAFF. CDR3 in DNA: TGTGCCAGTAAAATTTACCGGGAGGCTGAAGCTTTCTTT.

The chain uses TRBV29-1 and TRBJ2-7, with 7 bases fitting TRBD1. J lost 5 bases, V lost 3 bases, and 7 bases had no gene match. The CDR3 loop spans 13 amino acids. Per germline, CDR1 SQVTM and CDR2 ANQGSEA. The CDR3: CSVERVQGDEQYF. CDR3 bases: TGCAGCGTTGAGAGGGTCCAGGGGGACGAGCAGTACTTC.

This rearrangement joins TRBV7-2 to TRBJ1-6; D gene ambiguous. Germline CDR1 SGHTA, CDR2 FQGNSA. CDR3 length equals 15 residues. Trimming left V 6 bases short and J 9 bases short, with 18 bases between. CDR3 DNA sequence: TGTGCCAGCAGATCGGAAGCGGGAGGTGGTTCACCCCTCCACTTT. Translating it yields CASRSEAGGGSPLHF.

The CDR3 DNA reads TGTGCCAGCAGTTTAATTGCGGGGGTGGGCACTGAAGCTTTCTTT. Its translation: CASSLIAGVGTEAFF. The rearrangement links TRBV28 to TRBJ1-1; perhaps TRBD1 as D (5 bases). V shed 2 bases and J shed 4 bases, with 14 bases lying between them. CDR1 and CDR2 (germline): MDHEN, SYDVKM. The CDR3 loop spans 15 amino acids.

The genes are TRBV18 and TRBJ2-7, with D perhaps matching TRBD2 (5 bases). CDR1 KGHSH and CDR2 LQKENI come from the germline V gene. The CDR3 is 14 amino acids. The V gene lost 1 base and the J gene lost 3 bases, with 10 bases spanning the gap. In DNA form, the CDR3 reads TGTGCCAGCTCACCACAGGGAAGCGGCTACGAGCAGTACTTC. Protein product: CASSPQGSGYEQYF.

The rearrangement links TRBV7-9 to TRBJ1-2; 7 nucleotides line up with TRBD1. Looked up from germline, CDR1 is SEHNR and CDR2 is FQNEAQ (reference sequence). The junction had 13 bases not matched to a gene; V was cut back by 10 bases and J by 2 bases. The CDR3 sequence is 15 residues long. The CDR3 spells CATPKKGALNYGYTF. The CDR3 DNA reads TGTGCCACCCCCAAGAAGGGGGCCTTAAACTATGGCTACACCTTC.

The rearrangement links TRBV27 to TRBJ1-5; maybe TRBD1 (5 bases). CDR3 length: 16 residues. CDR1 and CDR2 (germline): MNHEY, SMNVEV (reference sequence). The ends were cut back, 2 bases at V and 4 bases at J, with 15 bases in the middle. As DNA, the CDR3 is TGTGCCAGCAGTTTAAAAGGCAGGGTCAGGAATCAGCCCCAGCATTTT. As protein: CASSLKGRVRNQPQHF.